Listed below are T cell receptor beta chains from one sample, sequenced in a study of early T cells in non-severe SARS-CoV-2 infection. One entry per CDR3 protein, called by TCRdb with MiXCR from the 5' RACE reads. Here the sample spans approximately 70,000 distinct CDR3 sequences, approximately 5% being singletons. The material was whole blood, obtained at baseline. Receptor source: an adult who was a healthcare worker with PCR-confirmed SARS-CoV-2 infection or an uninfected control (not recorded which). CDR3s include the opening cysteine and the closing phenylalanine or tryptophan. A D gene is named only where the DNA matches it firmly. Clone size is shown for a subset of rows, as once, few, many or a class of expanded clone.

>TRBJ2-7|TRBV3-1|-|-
TGTGCCAGCAGCCAAGAATGGGCAAACGAGCAGTACTTC
CASSQEWANEQYF
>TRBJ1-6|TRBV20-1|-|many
TGCAGTGCTAGAGATGGGTCGGGGCATTTGAATTCACCCCTCCACTTT
CSARDGSGHLNSPLHF
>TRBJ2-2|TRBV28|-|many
TGTGCCAGCAGTACCCCCACAATGACCGGGGAGCTGTTTTTT
CASSTPTMTGELFF
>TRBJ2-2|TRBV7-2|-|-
TGTGCCAGCAGCTCCCTTAGAGACAAACCCGGGGAGCTGTTTTTT
CASSSLRDKPGELFF
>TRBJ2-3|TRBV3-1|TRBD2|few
TGTGCCAGCAGCCGAGGAGCGGGACTCACAGATACGCAGTATTTT
CASSRGAGLTDTQYF
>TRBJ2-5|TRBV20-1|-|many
TGCAGTGCTAGAGATCTCGGGACTTATCAAGAGACCCAGTACTTC
CSARDLGTYQETQYF
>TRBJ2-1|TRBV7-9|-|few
TGTGCCAGCAGCTTATGGAAGGGGAGCTCCTACAATGAGCAGTTCTTC
CASSLWKGSSYNEQFF
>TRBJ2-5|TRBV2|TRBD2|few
TGTGCCGTCCGCCGGGACTACGGATCAGAGACCCAGTACTTC
CAVRRDYGSETQYF
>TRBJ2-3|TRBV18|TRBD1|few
TGTGCCAGCTCACTAACCGGGACAGGGGTCACAGATACGCAGTATTTT
CASSLTGTGVTDTQYF
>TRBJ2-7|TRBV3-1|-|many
TGTGCCAGCAGCCAAGAAGGGGAGCAGTACTTC
CASSQEGEQYF
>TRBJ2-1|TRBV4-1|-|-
TGCGCCAGCAGCCAAGTTCAGGAAAAATACAATGAGCAGTTCTTC
CASSQVQEKYNEQFF
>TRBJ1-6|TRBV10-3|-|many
TGTGCCATCAGTGAGCGTGCGGGCTCGCAGTTTAATTCACCCCTCCACTTT
CAISERAGSQFNSPLHF
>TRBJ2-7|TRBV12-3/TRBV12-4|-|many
TGTGCCAGCAGTTTTGGCAGACCAACCTGGGGGGACGAGCAGTACTTC
CASSFGRPTWGDEQYF
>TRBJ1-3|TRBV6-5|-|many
TGTGCCAGCAGTTATGTTTTTGGGGGCAGGTCTGAAAACACCATATATTTT
CASSYVFGGRSENTIYF
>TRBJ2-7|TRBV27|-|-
TGTGCCAGCAGCTCTATAGCGGATTTCTCCTACGAGCAGTACTTC
CASSSIADFSYEQYF
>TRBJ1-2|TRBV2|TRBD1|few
TGTGCCAGCAGACCCGGACAGGGTGGATATGGCTACACCTTC
CASRPGQGGYGYTF
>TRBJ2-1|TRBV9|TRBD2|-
TGTGCCAGCAGGCCGACTACCTCACTAGCGGGAGAGGGGAATGAGCAGTTCTTC
CASRPTTSLAGEGNEQFF
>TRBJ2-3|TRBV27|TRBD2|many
TGTGCCAGCAGAGTAGCGGGGCCTCCCACAGATACGCAGTATTTT
CASRVAGPPTDTQYF
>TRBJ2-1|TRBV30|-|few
TGTGCCTGGAGCGCGATTCAGGGGCGAGGGGCTGAGCAGTTCTTC
CAWSAIQGRGAEQFF
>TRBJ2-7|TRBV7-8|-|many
TGTGCCAGCAGCTTACAGAAAGCCTACGAGCAGTACTTC
CASSLQKAYEQYF
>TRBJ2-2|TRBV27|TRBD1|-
TGTGCCAGCACCCGGACAGGGGGGTCCGGGGAGCTGTTTTTT
CASTRTGGSGELFF
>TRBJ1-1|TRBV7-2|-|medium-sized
TGTGCCAGCAGCTTATCCGGGGGCACTGAAGCTTTCTTT
CASSLSGGTEAFF
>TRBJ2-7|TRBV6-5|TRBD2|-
TGTGCCAGCAGCAGGGCGGGGGGCCCCGGGTACGAGCAGTACTTC
CASSRAGGPGYEQYF
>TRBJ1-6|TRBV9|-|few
TGTGCCAGCAGCGCCAAAGGAATCCGGGGTTCACCCCTCCACTTT
CASSAKGIRGSPLHF
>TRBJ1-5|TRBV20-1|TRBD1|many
TGCAGTGCCCGGACAGGGCTGAATCAGCCCCAGCATTTT
CSARTGLNQPQHF
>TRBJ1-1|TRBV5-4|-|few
TGTGCCAGCAGCCGGAACTTGAACACTGAAGCTTTCTTT
CASSRNLNTEAFF
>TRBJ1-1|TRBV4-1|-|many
TGCGCCAGCAGGGTTGTAGCTCTTGAGGGCACTGAAGCTTTCTTT
CASRVVALEGTEAFF
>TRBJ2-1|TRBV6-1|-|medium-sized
TGTGCCAGCAGTGAAGCCTTCGACAGCTCCTACAATGAGCAGTTCTTC
CASSEAFDSSYNEQFF
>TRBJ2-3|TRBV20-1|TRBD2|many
TGCAGTACGGATCCGACTAGCTTCACAGATACGCAGTATTTT
CSTDPTSFTDTQYF
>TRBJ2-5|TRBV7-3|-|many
TGTGCCAGCAGCCCCTTTGGTTCGGGAGATTCTGAGACCCAGTACTTC
CASSPFGSGDSETQYF
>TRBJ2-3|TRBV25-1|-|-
TGTGCCAGCAGTGAGATAGCAGATACGCAGTATTTT
CASSEIADTQYF
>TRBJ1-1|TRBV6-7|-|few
TGTGCCAGTCAGACCGGCGGGAGCACTGAAGCTTTCTTT
CASQTGGSTEAFF
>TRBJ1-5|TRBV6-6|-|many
TGTGCCAGCAGTCCTGAGGGTGGCAGGGCTGGCAATCAGCCCCAGCATTTT
CASSPEGGRAGNQPQHF
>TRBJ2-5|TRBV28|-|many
TGTGCCAGCAGCCTAGCGAGAGAGACCCAGTACTTC
CASSLARETQYF
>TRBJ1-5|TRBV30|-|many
TGTGCCTGGGACCGAAGCAATCAGCCCCAGCATTTT
CAWDRSNQPQHF
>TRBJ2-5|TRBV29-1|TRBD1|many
TGCAGCACCCGACCACCGGGACAGTACCCCCGGGAGACCCAGTACTTC
CSTRPPGQYPRETQYF
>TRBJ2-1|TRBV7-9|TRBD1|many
TGTGCCAGCAGCTTGGGACAGATCGACAATGAGCAGTTCTTC
CASSLGQIDNEQFF
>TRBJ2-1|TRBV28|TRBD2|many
TGTGCCAGCAGTGTTGTGTCTAGCGGCGTCAACTACAATGAGCAGTTCTTC
CASSVVSSGVNYNEQFF
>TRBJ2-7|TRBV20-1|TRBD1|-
TGCAGTGCTATAAGGGGACAGGATGCGTACGAGCAGTACTTC
CSAIRGQDAYEQYF
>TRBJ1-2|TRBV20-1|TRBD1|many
TGCAGTGCTAGCCAACAGGGGGTCTATGGCTACACCTTC
CSASQQGVYGYTF
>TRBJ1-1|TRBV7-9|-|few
TGTGCCAGCGGGTTTACTGAAGCTTTCTTT
CASGFTEAFF
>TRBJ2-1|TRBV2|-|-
TGTGCCAGCGGAAGGACCCGGGACTTCTCCTACAATGAGCAGTTCTTC
CASGRTRDFSYNEQFF
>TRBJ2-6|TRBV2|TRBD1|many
TGTGCCAGCAGTCCGGGACAGGCGTTCTCTGGGGCCAACGTCCTGACTTTC
CASSPGQAFSGANVLTF
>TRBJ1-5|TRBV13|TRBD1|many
TGTGCCAGCAGCTTCCGTGGGACAGGGGGCCTTCAGCCCCAGCATTTT
CASSFRGTGGLQPQHF
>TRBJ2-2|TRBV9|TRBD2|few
TGTGCCAGCAGCGTAGCGGGAGGTTTTGGCGGGGAGCTGTTTTTT
CASSVAGGFGGELFF
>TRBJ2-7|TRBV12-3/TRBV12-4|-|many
TGTGCCAGCAGTTCCTCCGAGCAGTACTTC
CASSSSEQYF